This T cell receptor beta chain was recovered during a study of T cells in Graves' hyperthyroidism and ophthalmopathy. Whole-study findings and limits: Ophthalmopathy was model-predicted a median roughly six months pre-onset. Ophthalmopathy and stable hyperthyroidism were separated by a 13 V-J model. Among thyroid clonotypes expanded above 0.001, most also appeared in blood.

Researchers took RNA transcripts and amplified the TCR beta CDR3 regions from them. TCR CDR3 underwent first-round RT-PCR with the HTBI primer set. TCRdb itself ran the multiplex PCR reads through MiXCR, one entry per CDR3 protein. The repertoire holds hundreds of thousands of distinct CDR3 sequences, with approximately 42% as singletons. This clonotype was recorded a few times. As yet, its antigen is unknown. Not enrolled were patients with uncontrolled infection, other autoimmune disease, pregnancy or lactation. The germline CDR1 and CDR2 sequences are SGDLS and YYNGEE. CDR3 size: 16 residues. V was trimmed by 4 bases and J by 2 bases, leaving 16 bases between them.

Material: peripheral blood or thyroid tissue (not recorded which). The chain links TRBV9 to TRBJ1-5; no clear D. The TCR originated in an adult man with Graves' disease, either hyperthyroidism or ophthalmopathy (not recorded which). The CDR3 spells CASSQAEGLGNQPQHF. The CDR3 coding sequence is TGTGCCAGCAGCCAAGCGGAGGGCTTAGGCAATCAGCCCCAGCATTTT.